This is a list of T cell receptor beta chains from one sample in a study of cytomegalovirus exposure and HLA in healthy donors. Libraries were prepared by immunoSEQ multiplex PCR; TCRdb keeps only in-frame clonotypes and omits some of them. Of about 250,000 clones in the sample, around nine tenths were seen once. The sample taken for sequencing was PBMCs. The receptors derive from a girl aged 2-10 years in good health and CMV-seronegative. The CDR3 runs from the conserved cysteine through the conserved F or W. The order of the fields is J gene, V gene, D gene, clone size, CDR3 DNA, CDR3 protein. D genes are given only for firm matches. The size of a clone is reported for some rows only, either as once, few or many, or as a class for expanded clones.

>TRBJ2-5|TRBV7-9|TRBD1|once
TGTGCCAGCAGCTTAGTTCAGGGACAGAGAGAGACCCAGTACTTC
CASSLVQGQRETQYF
>TRBJ2-2|TRBV5-5|TRBD2|.
TGTGCCAGCAGTCCCTCTAGCGGGACCGGGGAGCTGTTTTTT
CASSPSSGTGELFF
>TRBJ2-5|TRBV18|TRBD2|.
TGTGCCAGCTCACCTCTGACTAGCGGCGAGACCCAGTACTTC
CASSPLTSGETQYF
>TRBJ1-4|TRBV13|.|once
TGTGCCAGCAGACGCAAGGGGTGGGCTAATGAAAAACTGTTTTTT
CASRRKGWANEKLFF
>TRBJ1-2|TRBV5-1|TRBD1|.
TGCGCCAGCAGCCCCGGGGACAGCTCGAACTATGGCTACACCTTC
CASSPGDSSNYGYTF
>TRBJ2-3|TRBV6-5|.|.
TGTGCCAGCAGTTACGGGGGGGCTAGCACAGATACGCAGTATTTT
CASSYGGASTDTQYF
>TRBJ1-2|TRBV20-1|.|.
TGCAGTGCTTTTGGCCAAGGCTACACCTTC
CSAFGQGYTF
>TRBJ1-4|TRBV7-8|.|.
TGTGCCAGCGGGGCAGGGACTAATGAAAAACTGTTTTTT
CASGAGTNEKLFF
>TRBJ2-7|TRBV2|TRBD2|.
TGTGCCAGCAGTTATACTAGCGCCGGGACCTACGAGCAGTACTTC
CASSYTSAGTYEQYF
>TRBJ1-2|TRBV28|.|once
TGTGCCAGCAGTGCTCTGGCAGGATTAAACTATGGCTACACCTTC
CASSALAGLNYGYTF
>TRBJ1-2|TRBV29-1|.|.
TGCAGCCCCACAGGGAGCTATGGCTACACCTTC
CSPTGSYGYTF
>TRBJ2-3|TRBV10-2|TRBD2|.
TGCGCCATCGGGGGGGGTGGCACAGATACGCAGTATTTT
CAIGGGGTDTQYF
>TRBJ2-2|TRBV23-1|.|.
TGCGCCAGCATTACAGGATGCACCGGGGAGCTGTTTTTT
CASITGCTGELFF
>TRBJ2-7|TRBV30|.|.
TGTGCCTGGAATAACCAGGGAGGCCGTGCGGACGAGCAGTACTTC
CAWNNQGGRADEQYF
>TRBJ2-5|TRBV7-3|TRBD2|.
TGTGCCAGCAGCCCGGGGACTAGCGGGGGGGCCGAGACCCAGTACTTC
CASSPGTSGGAETQYF
>TRBJ2-5|TRBV15|.|once
TGTGCCACCCGGGACTTCGGGGAGACCCAGTACTTC
CATRDFGETQYF
>TRBJ2-3|TRBV12-5|.|.
TGTGCTAGTGGTTTCGGGAAGAGCACAGATACGCAGTATTTT
CASGFGKSTDTQYF
>TRBJ2-3|TRBV19|TRBD2|.
TGTGCCAGTAGAACCCCCGGGACTAGCGTCAGGGATACGCAGTATTTT
CASRTPGTSVRDTQYF
>TRBJ2-1|TRBV9|TRBD2|once
TGTGCCAGCAGCGTCCGATCCGGGACTAGCGGCCCCGGGCTTGGCAATGAGCAGTTCTTC
CASSVRSGTSGPGLGNEQFF
>TRBJ2-7|TRBV6-5|.|.
TGTGCCAGCAGTGAAGTTAGCAGGGTCCACGAGCAGTACTTC
CASSEVSRVHEQYF
>TRBJ2-3|TRBV29-1|TRBD2|.
TGCAGCGCCCCGGAGGGCGGGAGCGGGCGGACAGATACGCAGTATTTT
CSAPEGGSGRTDTQYF
>TRBJ1-2|TRBV27|TRBD1|.
TGTGCCAGCAGCCGGGGCGACAGGGTAGGGTATGGCTACACCTTC
CASSRGDRVGYGYTF
>TRBJ2-3|TRBV19|.|.
TGTGCCAGTAGCAGGGGTACGCAGTATTTT
CASSRGTQYF
>TRBJ2-7|TRBV5-5|.|.
TGTGCCACCCATCGCACAGGCGCCTTCTCCTACGAGCAGTACTTC
CATHRTGAFSYEQYF
>TRBJ2-3|TRBV30|TRBD2|.
TGTGCCTGGAGTGGAGGTAGCGGGGGCACAGATACGCAGTATTTT
CAWSGGSGGTDTQYF
>TRBJ1-6|TRBV6-1|.|.
TGTGCCAGCAGTGAAAACAGGCTGAACAATTCACCCCTCCACTTT
CASSENRLNNSPLHF
>TRBJ2-3|TRBV5-8|.|.
TGTGCCAGCAGTTACTCCGGGGACACAGATACGCAGTATTTT
CASSYSGDTDTQYF
>TRBJ1-5|TRBV6-6|.|.
TGTGCCAGCAGTTACGCGGGCCTCAATCAGCCCCAGCATTTT
CASSYAGLNQPQHF
>TRBJ1-2|TRBV6-1|TRBD1|once
TGTGCCAGCACTGACCCCCCCGGGACAGGGAGAGGCTACACCTTC
CASTDPPGTGRGYTF
>TRBJ2-7|TRBV27|.|once
TGTGCCACCGGGGGCGGGGGAAGCTCCTACGAGCAGTACTTC
CATGGGGSSYEQYF
>TRBJ2-5|TRBV5-8|.|.
TGTGCCAGCAGAGGTGGGGGAGGGTACTTC
CASRGGGGYF
>TRBJ2-1|TRBV6-5|.|.
TGTGCCAGCACCATAATGAGCGGAGAAGAGGAGTTCTTC
CASTIMSGEEEFF
>TRBJ2-7|TRBV7-9|TRBD2|.
TGTGCCAGCAGCCCTGGGCGGGGGGCCTATTACGAGCAGTACTTC
CASSPGRGAYYEQYF
>TRBJ1-6|TRBV13|TRBD1|.
TGTGCCAGCAGCTTGGGACAGGGGGCGTTTAATTCACCCCTCCACTTT
CASSLGQGAFNSPLHF
>TRBJ2-2|TRBV9|.|.
TGTGCCAGCAGCGTCGTGACTCGTCCGGACACCGGGGAGCTGTTTTTT
CASSVVTRPDTGELFF
>TRBJ1-5|TRBV7-8|.|.
TGTGCCAGCAGCTTAGTTCCACAATATAGCAATCAGCCCCAGCATTTT
CASSLVPQYSNQPQHF
>TRBJ2-3|TRBV7-9|TRBD2|.
TGTGCCAGCAGCTTAACTAGCGGGATCCTTCCGGATACGCAGTATTTT
CASSLTSGILPDTQYF
>TRBJ1-3|TRBV10-3|.|few
TGTGCCATCAGTGAGGAGAGCTCTGGAAACACCATATATTTT
CAISEESSGNTIYF
>TRBJ1-5|TRBV6-6|.|.
TGTGCCAGCAGCACGGGACACTTTAGCAATCAGCCCCAGCATTTT
CASSTGHFSNQPQHF
>TRBJ2-5|TRBV4-2|TRBD2|.
TGTGCCAGCAGCCTAGCGGGGGAGGGGGAGACCCAGTACTTC
CASSLAGEGETQYF
>TRBJ1-1|TRBV10-3|.|once
TGTGCCATCAGTGAGTCGGGGAGGGAAGCTTTCTTT
CAISESGREAFF
>TRBJ2-5|TRBV9|.|.
TGTGCCAGCAGCGTAGTGGACAGCCCCTGGGAGCAGTACTTC
CASSVVDSPWEQYF
>TRBJ2-1|TRBV29-1|.|.
TGCAGCGTTCAGTACGGGTACAATGAGCAGTTCTTC
CSVQYGYNEQFF
>TRBJ2-2|TRBV11-3|TRBD1|.
TGTGCCAGCAGCTCCGGACAGGGAATCACCGGGGAGCTGTTTTTT
CASSSGQGITGELFF
>TRBJ2-1|TRBV5-1|TRBD1|.
TGCGCCAGCAGCTTGGGGGGGACAGTGGCTTTCAATGAGCAGTTCTTC
CASSLGGTVAFNEQFF
>TRBJ2-3|TRBV9|.|.
TGTGCCAGCAGCGATATAACAGATACGCAGTATTTT
CASSDITDTQYF
>TRBJ2-5|TRBV28|TRBD2|.
TGTGCCAGCAGTTCCCCCGGACTAGCGGGGGGCCCTCCCCCAGGAACCCAGTACTTC
CASSSPGLAGGPPPGTQYF
>TRBJ2-2|TRBV10-3|.|.
TGTGCCATTGACGGAGCGGGGGAGCTGTTTTTT
CAIDGAGELFF
>TRBJ2-3|TRBV9|TRBD2|.
TGTGCCAGCAGCGTAGCGGTAGCGGGGGGGCCGGGTACGCAGTATTTT
CASSVAVAGGPGTQYF
>TRBJ2-1|TRBV6-6|TRBD1|.
TGTGCCAGCAGTGATCGACAGGGATCAAGGAATGAGCAGTTCTTC
CASSDRQGSRNEQFF
>TRBJ2-7|TRBV10-2|TRBD2|once
TGCGCCAGGTACAACGGGCGGGAGGTTTCCTACGAGCAGTACTTC
CARYNGREVSYEQYF
>TRBJ2-7|TRBV27|TRBD2|once
TGTGCCAGCAGGTATAGCGGGGGGGGGTACGAGCAGTACTTC
CASRYSGGGYEQYF
>TRBJ2-1|TRBV11-2|.|once
TGTGCCAGCAGCCCCCGAGGCAGCCCGGGGAATGAGCAGTTCTTC
CASSPRGSPGNEQFF
>TRBJ2-7|TRBV5-6|.|.
TGTGCCAGCAGCTTCTCCGGTCTCTACGAGCAGTACTTC
CASSFSGLYEQYF
>TRBJ2-2|TRBV4-2|.|.
TGTGCCAGCAGCCAGGAGCAGGGGATAAGCACCGGGGAGCTGTTTTTT
CASSQEQGISTGELFF
>TRBJ2-7|TRBV7-2|.|once
TGTGCCAGCAGCTTAGCGGGGGGGCCGTCCTACGAGCAGTACTTC
CASSLAGGPSYEQYF
>TRBJ2-1|TRBV6-5|TRBD2|.
TGTGCCAGCAGTCTGACTAGCGGGGACCACAATGAGCAGTTCTTC
CASSLTSGDHNEQFF
>TRBJ2-1|TRBV7-8|.|.
TGTGCCAGCAGCGATCCCGAGACTCTATCTAGGAATGTTGAGCAGTTCTTC
CASSDPETLSRNVEQFF
>TRBJ1-1|TRBV27|.|.
TGTGCCAGCAGTTTATCCGGGGGTTCGGCTGAAGCTTTCTTT
CASSLSGGSAEAFF
>TRBJ2-3|TRBV6-1|.|.
TGTGCCAGCAGTGAAGCACCGAGAGCGGCTAGCACAGATACGCAGTATTTT
CASSEAPRAASTDTQYF